These T cell receptor beta chains were read from a single sample in a study of cytomegalovirus exposure and HLA in healthy donors. Measured with immunoSEQ multiplex PCR; TCRdb has only the in-frame clones, and not every one. The table includes fewer than 200,000 clones, over 65% detected once. The sequenced sample was PBMCs. The receptors were sampled from a female donor in good health and CMV-seronegative. Each CDR3 is given with its conserved first and last residue. D genes are given only for firm matches. Some rows have no size entry. The others give once, few or many, or a class for an expanded clone.

clone_size,j_call,d_call,v_call,cdr3_nt,cdr3_aa
NA,TRBJ1-2,TRBD1,TRBV18,TGTGCCAGCTCACCGACTCGGACAGGGGAGAATGGCTACACCTTC,CASSPTRTGENGYTF
NA,TRBJ1-6,NA,TRBV19,TGTGCCAGTGGAAGGACAGCCGCTAATTCACCCCTCCACTTT,CASGRTAANSPLHF
NA,TRBJ1-6,NA,TRBV7-6,TGTGCCAGCAGCCCCTCTGTATCTTCACCCCTCCACTTT,CASSPSVSSPLHF
few,TRBJ2-3,NA,TRBV6-6,TGTGCCAGCGGTACTAGAAAGGCAGATACGCAGTATTTT,CASGTRKADTQYF
NA,TRBJ2-1,NA,TRBV5-1,TGCGCCAGCAGCTTGGAAATAGGGACTTTCACCCCCAATGAGCAGTTCTTC,CASSLEIGTFTPNEQFF
NA,TRBJ2-7,TRBD2,TRBV7-2,TGTGCCAGCGAAATCGGACTAGCGGGAGGCGAGCAGTACTTC,CASEIGLAGGEQYF
once,TRBJ1-1,NA,TRBV18,TGTGCCACCAGACAGAGCCTTAACACTGAAGCTTTCTTT,CATRQSLNTEAFF
few,TRBJ1-2,NA,TRBV6-1,TGTGCCAGCAGTGAAGGGAGGTCCGCCGCCTGGGGGCGAATTGGCTACACCTTC,CASSEGRSAAWGRIGYTF
NA,TRBJ2-7,NA,TRBV2,TGTGCCAGCAAAGTCCGACAGAGCTCCTACGAGCAGTACTTC,CASKVRQSSYEQYF
NA,TRBJ2-5,TRBD2,TRBV7-9,TGTGCCAGCAGCTTATTCGTTCGCGGGGGGTTTGGGGAGACCCAGTACTTC,CASSLFVRGGFGETQYF
once,TRBJ2-2,NA,TRBV7-9,TGTGCCAGCAGCCAAGGACAGAACACCGGGGAGCTGTTTTTT,CASSQGQNTGELFF
NA,TRBJ1-1,NA,TRBV30,TGTGCCTGGAGTCTCCCAGGGTCTGAAGCTTTCTTT,CAWSLPGSEAFF
NA,TRBJ2-2,NA,TRBV27,TGTGCCAGCAGTTTTTTCCGGGGGACCGGGGAGCTGTTTTTT,CASSFFRGTGELFF
NA,TRBJ2-7,NA,TRBV27,TGTGCCAGCAGTTTCCGCGAATCCTACGAGCAGTACTTC,CASSFRESYEQYF
once,TRBJ1-1,TRBD1,TRBV30,TGTGCCTGGAGTGTCGGAACAGGGGACGCAGCTTTCTTT,CAWSVGTGDAAFF
NA,TRBJ1-6,NA,TRBV27,TGTGCCAGCAGTTTCCCTTATAGTTCACCCCTCCACTTT,CASSFPYSSPLHF
once,TRBJ1-4,TRBD1,TRBV19,TGTGCCAGTAGGGGGACAGGTGTTAATGAAAAACTGTTTTTT,CASRGTGVNEKLFF
NA,TRBJ2-7,TRBD2,TRBV7-2,TGTGCCAGCAGCTTAGGGACTAGCAGAGTATACGAGCAGTACTTC,CASSLGTSRVYEQYF
NA,TRBJ1-2,NA,TRBV5-1,TGCGCCAGCAGCCCAGGTTCTAACTATGGCTACACCTTC,CASSPGSNYGYTF